A selection of T cell receptor beta chains follows, all from one sample in a study of blood T cells in healthy people across ages. Each CDR3 protein is one row after TCRdb ran MiXCR on the 5' RACE reads. The sample holds about 540,000 distinct CDR3 sequences; about 25% are singletons and the top ten take roughly 10%. The data were also submitted as part of a second study, on T cells of mothers and their children.

Sample: blood. The receptors were sampled from a boy between 10 and 17 years old in good health. Each CDR3 is given with its conserved first and last residue. The D gene is left open where the match is weak. Expanded clones are given a class, and other clones once, few, many or no size at all.

d_call,cdr3_length,j_call,clone_size,v_call,cdr3_nt,cdr3_aa
.,13,TRBJ2-7,.,TRBV20-1,TGCAGTGCTAGACGGACTACCACCTACGAGCAGTACTTC,CSARRTTTYEQYF
.,14,TRBJ2-1,many,TRBV7-9,TGTGCCAGCAGCTTAGCGGGGGGAAACAATGAGCAGTTCTTC,CASSLAGGNNEQFF
.,15,TRBJ2-1,few,TRBV20-1,TGCAGTGCTAGAGCCCAGGCTAGCTCCTACAATGAGCAGTTCTTC,CSARAQASSYNEQFF
TRBD1,15,TRBJ1-2,.,TRBV19,TGTGCCAGTAGTCCGACCGGGACAGGGGTTCTAGGCTACACCTTC,CASSPTGTGVLGYTF
TRBD1,12,TRBJ1-2,few,TRBV6-1,TGTGCCTCCCGGACAGGGGAGTATGGCTACACCTTC,CASRTGEYGYTF
.,14,TRBJ2-2,.,TRBV7-9,TGTGCCAGCAGCTTAGTGCAGGGCTTCGGGGAGCTGTTTTTT,CASSLVQGFGELFF
.,14,TRBJ1-2,few,TRBV5-1,TGCGCCAGCAGCTACGCCGCCGAGAGGGGTGGCTACACCTTC,CASSYAAERGGYTF
.,14,TRBJ1-1,.,TRBV27,TGTGCCAGCAGCCCCTTAGGGGCCGGCACTGAAGCTTTCTTT,CASSPLGAGTEAFF
TRBD2,16,TRBJ2-1,.,TRBV6-5,TGTGCCAGCAGTTATTATGCGGGGGGGGACTACAATGAGCAGTTCTTC,CASSYYAGGDYNEQFF
.,15,TRBJ2-6,few,TRBV20-1,TGCAGTGCTAGAGCCCTATCCGCTGGGGCCAACGTCCTGACTTTC,CSARALSAGANVLTF
TRBD2,16,TRBJ2-1,few,TRBV12-5,TGTGCTAGTCCTGACGCCGGGGGGGACGAATACAATGAGCAGTTCTTC,CASPDAGGDEYNEQFF
TRBD2,15,TRBJ2-7,few,TRBV9,TGTGCCAGCAGCGAAAGGACTAGCGGATTCTACGAGCAGTACTTC,CASSERTSGFYEQYF
TRBD1,16,TRBJ2-2,many,TRBV28,TGTGCCAGCAGTTTATGGGACAGGGGGCACACCGGGGAGCTGTTTTTT,CASSLWDRGHTGELFF
TRBD1,15,TRBJ2-2,few,TRBV5-1,TGCGCCAGCTCCCGGGACAGGGATGGCATAGGGGAGCTGTTTTTT,CASSRDRDGIGELFF
.,14,TRBJ2-7,many,TRBV7-2,TGTGCCAGCAGCTCCTTGACTAGCTCCTACGAGCAGTACTTC,CASSSLTSSYEQYF
.,18,TRBJ1-4,.,TRBV20-1,TGCAGTGCCCACCGACTCCCGAGCGAGGCGGCAACTAATGAAAAACTGTTTTTT,CSAHRLPSEAATNEKLFF
.,12,TRBJ2-5,.,TRBV20-1,TGCAGTGCTAGAGGGCAGGAAGAGACCCAGTACTTC,CSARGQEETQYF
TRBD1,16,TRBJ1-5,.,TRBV15,TGTGCCACCAGCAGAGATGGGTCAGGGGGAGATCAGCCCCAGCATTTT,CATSRDGSGGDQPQHF
.,15,TRBJ2-5,.,TRBV7-9,TGTGCCAGCAGCTTAGGAGGGAATCAAATGGGGACCCAGTACTTC,CASSLGGNQMGTQYF
.,15,TRBJ2-1,few,TRBV30,TGTGCCTGGAGTGAAACCCCGGGATCCTACAATGAGCAGTTCTTC,CAWSETPGSYNEQFF
.,17,TRBJ2-6,.,TRBV9,TGTGCCAGCAGCCCGAGGGACGCCCCCTCTGGGGCCAACGTCCTGACTTTC,CASSPRDAPSGANVLTF
TRBD2,15,TRBJ2-5,once,TRBV19,TGTGCCAGTAGTCCCCTAGCGGGGGTTCGGGAGACCCAGTACTTC,CASSPLAGVRETQYF
.,17,TRBJ2-1,once,TRBV28,TGTGCCTGCAGTTTAGGCAGTACAGGCAGCTCCTACAATGAGCAGTTCTTC,CACSLGSTGSSYNEQFF
.,15,TRBJ1-2,.,TRBV4-3,TGCGCCAGCAGCCAAGATCCCGGGTACAACTATGGCTACACCTTC,CASSQDPGYNYGYTF
.,14,TRBJ2-7,few,TRBV20-1,TGCAGTGTCCCCGGGGTAGGAGGAGCCTACGAGCAGTACTTC,CSVPGVGGAYEQYF
.,14,TRBJ2-2,.,TRBV7-8,TGTGCCAGCAGTGGGGGGCCGAACACCGGGGAGCTGTTTTTT,CASSGGPNTGELFF
TRBD2,14,TRBJ2-7,few,TRBV28,TGTGCCACTTCCTGGCGACTAGCGTTACACGAGCAGTACTTC,CATSWRLALHEQYF
.,14,TRBJ2-1,few,TRBV20-1,TGCAGTGCTACTCCGGGGAACTCCTACAATGAGCAGTTCTTC,CSATPGNSYNEQFF